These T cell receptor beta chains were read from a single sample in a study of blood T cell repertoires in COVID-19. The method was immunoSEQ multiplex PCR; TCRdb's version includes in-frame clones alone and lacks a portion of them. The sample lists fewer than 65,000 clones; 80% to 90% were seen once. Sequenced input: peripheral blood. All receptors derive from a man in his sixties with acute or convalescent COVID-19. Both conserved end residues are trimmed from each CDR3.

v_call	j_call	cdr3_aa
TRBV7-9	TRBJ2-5	ASSFGPVQETQY
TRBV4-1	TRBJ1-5	ASSQDLNQPQH
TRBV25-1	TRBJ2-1	ASSDRTGGSYNEQF
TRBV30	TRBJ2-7	AWGRGRAYEQY
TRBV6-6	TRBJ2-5	ASSYGGVIQETQY
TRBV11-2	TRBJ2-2	ASSLGAGGAGGELF
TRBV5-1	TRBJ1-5	ASSVGQPGVGQPQH
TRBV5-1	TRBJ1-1	ASSLGQGAGEAF
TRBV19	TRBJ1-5	ASSIRGADNQPQH
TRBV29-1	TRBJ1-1	SVGGRGHTEAF
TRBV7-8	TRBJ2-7	ASRADRGLAHEQY
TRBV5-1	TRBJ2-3	ASSAMSTDTQY
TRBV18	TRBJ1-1	ASSPLDTPTREAF
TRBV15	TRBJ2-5	ATSRGARAAETQY
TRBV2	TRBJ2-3	ASSEASGGARLPQY
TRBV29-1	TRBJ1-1	SVNTDRNTEAF
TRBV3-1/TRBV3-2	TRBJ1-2	ASSRPGQGVKGYT
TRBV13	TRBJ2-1	ASSRTSGGYNEQF
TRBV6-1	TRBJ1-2	ASSEPQGLGGYT
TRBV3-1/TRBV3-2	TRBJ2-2	ASSQDSYTGELF
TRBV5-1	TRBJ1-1	ASSFDGVNTEAF
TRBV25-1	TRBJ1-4	ASSRGGSNEKLF
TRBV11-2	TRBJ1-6	ASSLLGQNNSPLH
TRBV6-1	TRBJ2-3	ASSEASGGSTDTQY
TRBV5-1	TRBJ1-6	ASSLDPQGVSYNSPLH
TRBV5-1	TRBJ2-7	ASNRLAGGHEQY
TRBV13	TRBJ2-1	ASSLGAGEQF
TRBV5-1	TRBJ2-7	ASSPAGGAQQY
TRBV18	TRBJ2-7	ASSTGEDDEQY
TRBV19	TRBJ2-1	ASSIDRGNEQF
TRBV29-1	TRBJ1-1	SVGPYTGAEAF
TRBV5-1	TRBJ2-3	ASSQKDPLAGGPYDTQY
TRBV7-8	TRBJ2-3	ASSWAGGGTDTQY
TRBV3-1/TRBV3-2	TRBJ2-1	ASSHTLAGGLQF
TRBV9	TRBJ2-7	ASSASRDRGGEQY
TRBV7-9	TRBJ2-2	AAGGVNTGELF
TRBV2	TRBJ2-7	ASNRDTREQY
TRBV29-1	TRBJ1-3	GGLLLSGNTIY
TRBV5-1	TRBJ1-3	ASSLWTGGGNTIY
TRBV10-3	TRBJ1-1	AISESGTGGVLIAF
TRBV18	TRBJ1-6	ASSLFYRGDRRWANSPLH
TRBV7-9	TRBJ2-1	ASSYGTSLMGVYNEQF
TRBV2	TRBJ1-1	ASSASLPGTEAF
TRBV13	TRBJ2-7	ASSLATDEQY
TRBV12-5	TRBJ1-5	ASGSGGGSLEPQH